This T cell receptor beta chain was found in a study of blood T cell repertoires in COVID-19. Germline V CDR1 and CDR2: SGHTA, FQGNSA. This CDR3 comprises 14 residues. V was clipped by 2 bases and J by 3 bases, with 10 bases between them. The table came from immunoSEQ multiplex PCR; TCRdb's copy has only in-frame clones and leaves some out. Here the sample spans about 350,000 clones, 88% being singletons. The source is a woman in her 70s with COVID-19, enrolled during active disease. The chain uses TRBV7-2 and TRBJ1-2; D is ambiguous. Sequenced input: peripheral blood. CDR3 in DNA: TGTGCCAGCAGCTTACAGTTTATGGACTATGGCTACACCTTC. Amino acid sequence: CASSLQFMDYGYTF.